This T cell receptor (beta chain) appears in the sequencing data of a study of cytomegalovirus exposure and HLA in healthy donors. Study details: Researchers found that about 84% of 300 to 450 genotyped donors fell within the Caucasian-associated ancestry cluster. Study results and limitations: Follow-up analysis later connected one missense variant in DCLRE1C with trimming of TCR beta V- and J-genes. The productive fraction for most TCR beta V segments was about 87% or about 30% in an earlier analysis.

V lost 11 bases and J lost 4; bases outside the gene matches: 30. CDR3 length: 21 residues. From germline, CDR1 is SGHDN and CDR2 FVKESK. A word on this clone: Its antigen is undetermined.

Amplification used 60 Vbeta primers and 13 Jbeta primers. Sequencing was performed with immunoSEQ multiplex PCR; in TCRdb, only in-frame clones are kept and a portion is missing. This table holds about 190,000 clones, roughly 80% found once. The specimen was PBMCs. This chain uses TRBV14 with TRBJ2-2; TRBD2 matches at 8 bases. The receptor was isolated from a woman between 18 and 29 years old in good health and CMV-seronegative. CDR3 coding DNA: TGTGCCCCTCAACCAGCACCTCAACGCGGGACTAGATATGGTCGCACCGGGGAGCTGTTTTTT. As protein: CAPQPAPQRGTRYGRTGELFF. Full variable domain (missing parts from reference TRBV14 and TRBJ2-2): EAGVTQFPSHSVIEKGQTVTLRCDPISGHDNLYWYRRVMGKEIKFLLHFVKESKQDESGMPNNRFLAERTGGTYSTLKVQPAELEDSGVYFCAPQPAPQRGTRYGRTGELFFGEGSRLTVL.